What follows are 20 T cell receptor beta chains derived from one specimen sequenced in a study of Ad26.COV2.S vaccination and SARS-CoV-2 variants. Here immunoSEQ multiplex PCR was the method, and the copy in TCRdb shows in-frame clones only, minus some. Of more than 150,000 clones listed, roughly 85% are singletons. Material: peripheral blood, obtained after recovery from COVID-19. These receptors originate from a human donor who had recovered from COVID-19.

The rearrangement joins TRBV5-1 to TRBJ1-3, with D tentatively TRBD1 (5 bases). The CDR3 totals 15 residues. Germline V gene data show CDR1 as SGHRS and CDR2 as YFSETQ. Trimming pared 0 bases from V and 9 bases from J, leaving 16 bases between. The CDR3: CASSLAGKGDGTIYF. CDR3 sequence (DNA): TGCGCCAGCAGCTTGGCCGGAAAAGGGGACGGCACCATATATTTT.

The V and J genes are TRBV2 and TRBJ1-3; possible D gene TRBD1, 5 bases. The length of the CDR3 is 16 residues. The germline V and J ends were trimmed by 6 bases and 0 bases, with 15 bases remaining between them. Germline V gene data show CDR1 as SNHLY and CDR2 as FYNNEI. The CDR3, as DNA: TGTGCCAGCAGGAGGGGAGTGGAACTCTCTGGAAACACCATATATTTT. It encodes CASRRGVELSGNTIYF.

The chain joins TRBV4-2 to TRBJ1-5; tentative D call: TRBD1 (6 bases). CDR3 length: 18 residues. Germline loops: CDR1 LGHNA, CDR2 YNFKEQ. V dropped 0 bases and J dropped 4 bases, with 19 bases sitting between them. In nucleotides, the CDR3 is TGTGCCAGCAGCCAAGATCTCACAGGGAAGGTAAGAAATCAGCCCCAGCATTTT. This sequence encodes CASSQDLTGKVRNQPQHF.

The chain employs TRBV30 and TRBJ1-5; D remains unclear. The germline V and J ends were trimmed by 0 bases and 1 base, with 10 bases remaining between them. CDR3 size: 15 residues. Germline-derived CDR1 and CDR2 are GTSNPN and SVGIG (reference sequence). As DNA, the CDR3 is TGTGCCTGGAGTGTAGGTTCCAGCAGCAATCAGCCCCAGCATTTT. It translates to CAWSVGSSSNQPQHF.

The genes are TRBV5-6 and TRBJ2-7; no reliable D call. Trimming stripped 4 bases from V and 7 bases from J, with 12 bases between. This CDR3 comprises 12 residues. CDR1 and CDR2 from the germline V gene are SGHDT and YYEEEE. The CDR3 spells CASSIPAQEQYF. For the CDR3, the DNA is TGTGCCAGCAGCATCCCCGCCCAGGAGCAGTACTTC.

This clone was recorded only once. The chain has TRBV13 and TRBJ1-2; D is uncertain. The CDR3 has 16 amino acids. Looked up from germline, CDR1 is PRHDT and CDR2 is FYEKMQ (reference sequence). V was cut by 6 bases and J by 0 bases, with 17 bases left in between. The CDR3 region has the DNA TGTGCCAGCAGGTCCCTCTCGACGGTTCCTAACTATGGCTACACCTTC. Protein product: CASRSLSTVPNYGYTF.

The rearrangement uses TRBV6-5 and TRBJ1-1; TRBD1 might be the D (6 bases). V was clipped by 5 bases and J by 5 bases, with 15 bases between them. The CDR3 is made up of 14 amino acids. The germline V gene has CDR1 MNHEY and CDR2 SVGAGI. CDR3 sequence reads: CASSQNIGGTEAFF. The CDR3 coding sequence is TGTGCCAGCAGTCAGAACATAGGGGGAACTGAAGCTTTCTTT.

This rearrangement joins TRBV30 to TRBJ2-1; no clear D. The CDR3 extends over 12 amino acids. Germline V gives CDR1 GTSNPN, CDR2 SVGIG (reference sequence). With 7 bases removed from V and 8 bases from J, the gap between germline ends came to 15 bases. DNA of the CDR3: TGTGCCTTCTCGTACCTAGACGATGAGCAGTTCTTC. Its protein is CAFSYLDDEQFF. Using reference TRBV30 and TRBJ2-1 for the parts outside the CDR3, the full variable domain is SQTIHQWPATLVQPVGSPLSLECTVEGTSNPNLYWYRQAAGRGLQLLFYSVGIGQISSEVPQNLSASRPQDRQFILSSKKLLLSDSGFYLCAFSYLDDEQFFGPGTRLTVL.

V and J are TRBV7-2 and TRBJ1-5; D might be TRBD1 (6 bases). The CDR3 is 13 residues long. Germline CDR1 SGHTA, CDR2 FQGNSA. Trimming took 5 bases from V and 4 from J, leaving 9 bases between them. As DNA, the CDR3 is TGTGCCAGCAGCCAAAGGGGGAATCAGCCCCAGCATTTT. It encodes CASSQRGNQPQHF.

The chain is built from TRBV28 and TRBJ2-6; D may correspond to TRBD1 or TRBD2 (5 bases each). Trimming left V 1 base short and J 0 bases short, with 16 bases between. Germline V lookup: CDR1 MDHEN, CDR2 SYDVKM. The CDR3 extends over 19 amino acids. The CDR3 region is CASSLYRGVKPSGANVLTF. The CDR3 DNA is TGTGCCAGCAGTTTATACAGAGGGGTTAAACCCTCTGGGGCCAACGTCCTGACTTTC.

The rearrangement joins TRBV11-2 to TRBJ2-7; D perhaps matches TRBD1 (6 bases). Per germline, CDR1 SGHAT and CDR2 FQNNGV. CDR3 length: 13 amino acids. V was cut by 4 bases and J by 1 base, with 8 bases left in between. The CDR3 region has the DNA TGTGCCAGCAGCTGGGACAAGTCCTACGAGCAGTACTTC. It yields the protein CASSWDKSYEQYF. The entire variable domain, with the rest obtained from reference TRBV11-2 and TRBJ2-7, is as follows: EAGVAQSPRYKIIEKRQSVAFWCNPISGHATLYWYQQILGQGPKLLIQFQNNGVVDDSQLPKDRFSAERLKGVDSTLKIQPAKLEDSAVYLCASSWDKSYEQYFGPGTRLTVT.

The chain recombines TRBV13 with TRBJ2-3, with TRBD2 identical over 8 bases. The CDR3 has 17 residues. Losses at the gene ends were 2 bases for V and 2 bases for J; bases not matched to a gene: 9. CDR1 is PRHDT and CDR2 is FYEKMQ in the germline V gene (reference sequence). The DNA of the CDR3 is TGTGCCAGCAGCTTACCGGGACTAGTAGGGGTCACAGATACGCAGTATTTT. Encoded protein: CASSLPGLVGVTDTQYF. The full variable domain, in which reference TRBV13 and TRBJ2-3 provide the parts outside the CDR3, is AAGVIQSPRHLIKEKRETATLKCYPIPRHDTVYWYQQGPGQDPQFLISFYEKMQSDKGSIPDRFSAQQFSDYHSELNMSSLELGDSALYFCASSLPGLVGVTDTQYFGPGTRLTVL.

The V gene is TRBV4-2, the J gene TRBJ2-1; 9 bases align to TRBD1. Germline V gene lookup returns CDR1 LGHNA and CDR2 YNFKEQ. This CDR3 contains 17 residues. The ends lost 4 bases at V and 10 bases at J; junction bases unmatched: 17. The CDR3 sequence: CASSPRAGTGSSREQFF. Here the CDR3 DNA reads TGTGCCAGCAGCCCCAGGGCCGGGACAGGGAGTTCTCGGGAGCAGTTCTTC.

The chain recombines TRBV6-6 with TRBJ1-5; tentative D call: TRBD1 (5 bases). Trimming pared 5 bases from V and 0 bases from J, leaving 11 bases between. The CDR3 has 15 residues. Germline-derived CDR1 and CDR2 are MNHNY and SVGAGI (reference sequence). As DNA, the CDR3 is TGTGCCAGCAGTACGACAGATAATAGCAATCAGCCCCAGCATTTT. Protein sequence: CASSTTDNSNQPQHF.

As regards this clone: The same CDR3 also results from other DNA sequences found in this sample. This rearrangement joins TRBV6-5 to TRBJ1-1; D might be TRBD1 (6 bases). CDR1 is MNHEY and CDR2 is SVGAGI in the germline V gene. The CDR3 runs to 12 residues. Trimming left V 7 bases short and J 5 bases short, with 11 bases between. The chain's CDR3 is CASTQGGTEAFF. The CDR3 DNA reads TGTGCCAGCACACAGGGCGGAACTGAAGCTTTCTTT.

Here the CDR3 reads CASSLGGPNYGYTF. In nucleotides, the CDR3 is TGTGCCAGCAGCCTCGGAGGTCCTAACTATGGCTACACCTTC. V usage is TRBV13 and J usage is TRBJ1-2; no reliable D call. V lost 5 bases, J lost 0 bases, and 10 bases lay in between. From germline, CDR1 is PRHDT and CDR2 FYEKMQ (reference sequence). This CDR3 is built from 14 residues.

The chain carries TRBV18 and TRBJ1-1; D gene ambiguous. Looked up from germline, CDR1 is KGHSH and CDR2 is LQKENI. Trimming took off 3 bases at V and 1 base at J, with 9 bases between the two ends. This CDR3 has 14 amino acids. The CDR3 coding sequence is TGTGCCAGCTCACCGTCGGTGGGGAACACTGAAGCTTTCTTT. It yields the protein CASSPSVGNTEAFF.

This chain links TRBV18 with TRBJ1-1, with D possibly TRBD1 on 6 matching bases. This CDR3 has 16 residues. Per germline, CDR1 KGHSH and CDR2 LQKENI. Trimming stripped 3 bases from V and 1 base from J, with 15 bases between. For the CDR3, the DNA is TGTGCCAGCTCACCTGGGACACCGATCGGGAACACTGAAGCTTTCTTT. Its protein is CASSPGTPIGNTEAFF.

Only one count was recorded for this clone. The chain uses TRBV10-3 and TRBJ2-2; 7 bases line up with TRBD1. Looked up from germline, CDR1 is ENHRY and CDR2 is SYGVKD. This CDR3 spans 15 amino acids. J lost 1 base, V lost 7 bases, and 6 bases had no gene match. CDR3 amino acids: CAINGQAMNTGELFF. DNA for the CDR3: TGTGCCATCAACGGACAGGCCATGAACACCGGGGAGCTGTTTTTT.

This chain connects TRBV4-2 to TRBJ1-1; 7 bases line up with TRBD1. Germline-derived CDR1 and CDR2 are LGHNA and YNFKEQ. V shed 2 bases and J 4 bases; nucleotides not matched to a gene: 10. The CDR3 is 16 residues long. The CDR3 region has the DNA TGTGCCAGCAGCCAACAAACCGACAGGGTGGGCACTGAAGCTTTCTTT. It specifies CASSQQTDRVGTEAFF.